The next 31 T cell receptor beta chains were all read from a single sample in a study of vaccination and CD4 T cells after COVID-19 (dated by TCRdb to 2021 to 2024). The library was prepared using PCR. Sequencing instrument: Illumina iSeq 100. DNA from cultured CD4+ T cells was subjected to TCR sequencing with the Oncomine TCR Beta short-read assay at the Johns Hopkins FTIC core. Genomic DNA was extracted from the cultured CD4+ T cells with the QIAamp micro DNA kit. Clones were called with MiXCR by TCRdb after fastp trimmed the public reads at Q25, and only in-frame beta chains were retained. Rows with a matching CDR3 protein are joined into one entry that keeps the most common DNA and genes. For this sample the table gives just over 7,500 distinct CDR3 sequences, of which around a third were detected only once. Roughly an eighth of the sample goes to the ten largest clones. Their cognate antigens are unknown.

The treatment or condition label, read with the paper, signifies: roughly ten-day PBMC culture with coronavirus spike peptide pools or control peptides (ViraFEST assay). CD4+ T cells from unexposed donors were collected before the COVID-19 pandemic (2011-2018). Sequenced: CD4+ T cells from blood, cultured in vitro. The receptor source for this set is a human donor in good health.

This clonotype turned up a few times. This chain links TRBV5-8 with TRBJ1-1; possible D gene TRBD1, 5 bases. Trimming shortened V by 2 bases and J by 10 bases, and 12 bases separated the two germline ends. This CDR3 has 12 residues. Germline V gene sequence: CDR1 SGHTS, CDR2 YDEGEE. The CDR3 DNA is TGTGCCAGCAGCTTCCACACGGGACGAGCTTTCTTT. Amino acids: CASSFHTGRAFF.

The genes are TRBV20-1 and TRBJ2-7, with no clear D. CDR3 length: 14 residues. Looked up from germline, CDR1 is DFQATT and CDR2 is SNEGSKA (reference sequence). Trimming removed 0 bases at V and 0 bases at J, with 9 bases between. Here the CDR3 reads CSAREGWSSYEQYF. CDR3 DNA: TGCAGTGCTAGAGAGGGGTGGTCCTCCTACGAGCAGTACTTC.

This clonotype was counted only a few times. This sequence joins TRBV19 and TRBJ1-2; weak D call: TRBD1 (6 bases). Germline assignment: CDR1 LNHDA and CDR2 SQIVND (reference sequence). The ends were cut back, 6 bases at V and 2 bases at J, with 16 bases in the middle. The CDR3 sequence is 15 residues long. The CDR3 DNA reads TGTGCCAGTAGACCCTCGGACAGATTAAACTATGGCTACACCTTC. Protein product: CASRPSDRLNYGYTF.

The table lists this clonotype with a few counts. J is TRBJ1-2 and V is TRBV28; the D is unclear. The CDR3 loop spans 13 amino acids. Trimming took off 3 bases at V and 2 bases at J, with 7 bases between the two ends. The V gene's germline CDR1 is MDHEN and CDR2 SYDVKM. This CDR3 reads CASSFSGNYGYTF. The CDR3 DNA is TGTGCCAGCAGTTTTTCAGGAAACTATGGCTACACCTTC.

This rearrangement joins TRBV7-9 to TRBJ2-6; tentatively, D is TRBD1 (6 bases). Germline loops: CDR1 SEHNR, CDR2 FQNEAQ (reference sequence). CDR3 length: 15 amino acids. Trimming left V 6 bases short and J 2 bases short, with 11 bases between. CDR3 region: CASRTHRAGANVLTF. The CDR3 region has the DNA TGTGCCAGCAGGACCCACAGGGCTGGGGCCAACGTCCTGACTTTC.

This clonotype was recorded once. A clone one base away is much larger, so this may be a read error. The CDR3 end shows no conserved phenylalanine or tryptophan, and so a read error is likely. CDR3 in DNA: TGTGCCAGCAGTCCCGAGGCGGCGGGAATGGGCTACACCCTC. It translates to CASSPEAAGMGYTL. The chain is built from TRBV6-1 and TRBJ1-2; D remains ambiguous. V dropped 5 bases and J dropped 8 bases, with 18 bases sitting between them. The length of the CDR3 is 14 residues. Per the germline V gene, CDR1 is MNHNS and CDR2 is SASEGT.

V and J are TRBV7-6 and TRBJ1-5; possibly TRBD1 for D (6 bases). The germline V and J ends were trimmed by 2 bases and 4 bases, with 15 bases remaining between them. Germline V lookup: CDR1 SGHVS, CDR2 FNYEAQ. This CDR3 has 16 residues. CDR3 amino acids: CASSLTAGARNQPQHF. In DNA, the CDR3 is TGTGCCAGCAGCTTAACGGCAGGGGCAAGGAATCAGCCCCAGCATTTT.

This rearrangement joins TRBV5-4 to TRBJ2-7; perhaps D is TRBD1 or TRBD2 (5 bases each). This CDR3 contains 14 residues. In germline, CDR1 is SGHNT, CDR2 YYREEE (reference sequence). V lost 7 bases and J 2 bases, leaving 16 bases between the germline ends. CDR3 DNA: TGTGCCAGCGGGGGAGCAGCGGCGCCCTACGAGCAGTACTTC. It translates to CASGGAAAPYEQYF.

This sequence joins TRBV6-2 or TRBV6-3 and TRBJ2-1; 10 positions agree with TRBD2. J gave up 4 bases and V 6 bases, and 3 bases lay outside the gene matches. There are 14 residues in the CDR3. In germline, CDR1 is MNHEY, CDR2 SVGEGT. The CDR3 nucleotides are TGTGCCAGCAGGGGGACTAGCGCGTACAATGAGCAGTTCTTC. It specifies CASRGTSAYNEQFF.

This clonotype occurred a few times. The chain links TRBV27 to TRBJ2-7; the match to TRBD1 covers 9 bases. The CDR3 has 14 residues. Germline V gene lookup returns CDR1 MNHEY and CDR2 SMNVEV (reference sequence). J was trimmed by 6 bases and V by 4 bases; bases with no gene match: 7. The CDR3 loop is CASSWDRDVGEQYF. CDR3 nucleotides: TGTGCCAGCAGTTGGGACAGGGACGTCGGCGAGCAGTACTTC.

The rearrangement uses TRBV4-3 and TRBJ2-7, with D perhaps TRBD1 or TRBD2 (5 bases each). Germline assignment: CDR1 LGHNA and CDR2 YSLEER. The germline V and J ends were trimmed by 0 bases and 4 bases, with 19 bases remaining between them. The CDR3 is 17 amino acids. The CDR3: CASSQEIEGLGAYEQYF. The DNA of the CDR3 is TGCGCCAGCAGCCAAGAGATAGAGGGGTTGGGCGCATACGAGCAGTACTTC.

The V and J genes are TRBV28 and TRBJ1-5; D might be TRBD1 (6 bases). The V gene lost 5 bases and the J gene lost 1 base, with 18 bases spanning the gap. This CDR3 has 17 residues. In germline, CDR1 is MDHEN, CDR2 SYDVKM. The CDR3 DNA reads as TGTGCCAGCAGTCCCCCCAGGGGAGGGGTCAGCAATCAGCCCCAGCATTTT. This codes for CASSPPRGGVSNQPQHF.

The V gene is TRBV6-2 or TRBV6-3, the J gene TRBJ2-7, with TRBD1 matching over 8 bases. Unmatched junction bases numbered 6, after V lost 8 bases and J lost 3 bases. The CDR3 runs 13 residues. CDR1 is MNHEY and CDR2 is SVGEGT in the germline V gene. The CDR3 DNA reads as TGTGCCAGCCAGGACAGGGCTCTCTACGAGCAGTACTTC. It specifies CASQDRALYEQYF.

In this sample, this clonotype turned up a few times. The rearrangement links TRBV29-1 to TRBJ2-7, with TRBD1 matching 7 bases. With 6 bases clipped from V and 6 bases from J, the junction kept 14 bases outside the gene matches. This CDR3 contains 14 residues. CDR1 and CDR2 (germline): SQVTM, ANQGSEA. The CDR3 is CSVSDRVRLSEQYF. The CDR3 region has the DNA TGCAGCGTCAGTGACAGGGTGAGGTTATCCGAGCAGTACTTC.

V usage is TRBV29-1 and J usage is TRBJ1-5, with TRBD1 matching over 7 bases. The junction had 4 bases not matched to a gene; V was cut back by 4 bases and J by 1 base. Germline V gene lookup returns CDR1 SQVTM and CDR2 ANQGSEA. The CDR3 is 14 residues long. The DNA for the CDR3 is TGCAGCGTTGCTGGACAGGCGAGCAATCAGCCCCAGCATTTT. Protein: CSVAGQASNQPQHF.

This clonotype was seen only a few times. The chain couples TRBV24-1 to TRBJ2-5; D is tentatively TRBD1 or TRBD2 (5 bases each). CDR3 length: 14 residues. CDR1 and CDR2 (germline): KGHDR, SFDVKD. V was clipped by 3 bases and J by 5 bases, with 12 bases between them. The CDR3 spells CATSDRGVSETQYF. The CDR3 DNA reads as TGTGCCACCAGTGATCGAGGGGTGAGCGAGACCCAGTACTTC.

The chain is built from TRBV19 and TRBJ1-2; maybe TRBD1 (6 bases). This CDR3 region has 15 residues. CDR1 and CDR2 from the germline V gene are LNHDA and SQIVND (reference sequence). V was cut by 3 bases and J by 2 bases, with 13 bases left in between. This CDR3 is CASSMGTSGNYGYTF. CDR3 nucleotide sequence: TGTGCCAGTAGTATGGGGACAAGTGGCAACTATGGCTACACCTTC.

This clonotype occurred a few times. V gene TRBV7-9 combines with J gene TRBJ2-3; TRBD2 agrees at 7 bases. This CDR3 has 13 residues. CDR1 SEHNR and CDR2 FQNEAQ come from the germline V gene (reference sequence). The V segment lost 3 bases and the J segment 5 bases; nucleotides outside the gene matches: 2. CDR3 loop: CASSFSSGDTQYF. The CDR3 DNA reads as TGTGCCAGCAGCTTCTCTAGCGGAGATACGCAGTATTTT. The full variable domain, completed using reference TRBV7-9 and TRBJ2-3, is DTGVSQNPRHKITKRGQNVTFRCDPISEHNRLYWYRQTLGQGPEFLTYFQNEAQLEKSRLLSDRFSAERPKGSFSTLEIQRTEQGDSAMYLCASSFSSGDTQYFGPGTRLTVL.

The chain has TRBV24-1 and TRBJ2-3, with 11 positions matching TRBD2. Unmatched junction bases numbered 5, after V lost 1 base and J lost 3 bases. Per the germline V gene, CDR1 is KGHDR and CDR2 is SFDVKD. The CDR3 has 17 amino acids. This chain's CDR3 is CATSDFWLAGGTDTQYF. The CDR3 bases are TGTGCCACCAGTGATTTTTGGCTAGCGGGAGGTACAGATACGCAGTATTTT.

This clonotype was observed a handful of times. The chain employs TRBV20-1 and TRBJ2-5; TRBD2 matches 8 bases. The CDR3 length is 18 residues. Germline assignment: CDR1 DFQATT and CDR2 SNEGSKA (reference sequence). V lost 3 bases and J lost 2; bases outside the gene matches: 17. CDR3 coding DNA: TGCAGTGCTAGTTCAGGTGATGCGGGAGGCCTCTTGCAAGAGACCCAGTACTTC. Translation gives CSASSGDAGGLLQETQYF.

The chain combines TRBV10-3 with TRBJ1-4; D remains ambiguous. Per germline, CDR1 ENHRY and CDR2 SYGVKD. V was trimmed by 2 bases and J by 8 bases, leaving 18 bases between them. The CDR3 totals 16 residues. Written as DNA, the CDR3 is TGTGCCATCAGTGAGCCAACCACAGCCCCCGAGGAAAAACTGTTTTTT. Translated: CAISEPTTAPEEKLFF.

The sample holds a few counts of this clonotype. V gene TRBV7-2 combines with J gene TRBJ2-7; D is possibly TRBD2 (6 bases). CDR3 length: 12 residues. Germline V lookup: CDR1 SGHTA, CDR2 FQGNSA. V was shortened by 8 bases and J by 4 bases, with 12 bases between the two germline ends. This CDR3 reads CASGGWVYEQYF. The CDR3 DNA reads as TGTGCCAGCGGGGGGTGGGTTTACGAGCAGTACTTC.

Judged by abundance, this clonotype is medium-sized. The gene calls are TRBV30 and TRBJ2-2, with D hard to call. The V end was cut by 6 bases, the J end by 7 bases, with 6 bases between. CDR3 length equals 10 residues. Per germline, CDR1 GTSNPN and CDR2 SVGIG (reference sequence). CDR3 amino acids: CACGDGELFF. The CDR3 DNA reads as TGTGCCTGCGGAGACGGGGAGCTGTTTTTT.

The J gene is TRBJ2-5, the V gene TRBV7-2; 10 bases agree with TRBD2. Germline CDR1 reads SGHTA; CDR2 reads FQGNSA. Unmatched junction bases numbered 14, after V lost 5 bases and J lost 5 bases. The CDR3 totals 17 residues. The CDR3 sequence is CASSQGASGSPGETQYF. In nucleotides, the CDR3 is TGTGCCAGCAGCCAAGGTGCTAGCGGGAGTCCGGGGGAGACCCAGTACTTC.

The table lists this clonotype with a few counts. The chain combines TRBV11-2 with TRBJ1-1, with TRBD1 identical over 7 bases. This CDR3 spans 14 amino acids. Trimming at V came to 4 bases and at J to 6 bases, leaving 8 bases not matched to a gene. CDR1 is SGHAT, CDR2 FQNNGV, per germline. This chain's CDR3 is CASSSPDREPEAFF. The CDR3 nucleotides read TGTGCCAGCAGCTCACCCGACAGGGAACCTGAAGCTTTCTTT.

V and J are TRBV18 and TRBJ1-1; D ambiguous. The V and J ends lost 3 bases and 1 base respectively, with 15 bases between them. The CDR3 has 16 residues. CDR1 is KGHSH, CDR2 LQKENI, per germline. The DNA for the CDR3 is TGTGCCAGCTCACCTATCGAGGCTGCTGGGAACACTGAAGCTTTCTTT. It codes for CASSPIEAAGNTEAFF.

In this sample, this clonotype turned up a few times. The chain carries TRBV29-1 and TRBJ1-1; 7 nucleotides match TRBD1. Germline trimming cut 7 bases from V and 1 base from J; bases unmatched to any gene: 3. This CDR3 is built from 12 residues. CDR1 and CDR2 from the germline V gene are SQVTM and ANQGSEA. The CDR3 loop is CSGRGTNTEAFF. The CDR3 DNA sequence: TGCAGCGGCAGGGGGACGAACACTGAAGCTTTCTTT.

This clonotype has just a few counts. The gene calls are TRBV7-2 and TRBJ2-3, with 14 nucleotides matching TRBD2. Germline CDR1 is SGHTA and CDR2 is FQGNSA. The V and J ends lost 4 bases and 1 base, in that order; junction bases with no gene match: 1. This CDR3 is built from 16 residues. CDR3 in amino acids: CASSSGLAGGTDTQYF. CDR3 bases: TGTGCCAGCAGCTCGGGACTAGCGGGGGGCACAGATACGCAGTATTTT.

This clonotype is labeled medium-sized. The chain links TRBV7-9 to TRBJ1-6; TRBD1 might be the D (5 bases). This CDR3 is 14 amino acids long. V was cut by 5 bases and J by 4 bases, with 9 bases left in between. CDR1 is SEHNR and CDR2 is FQNEAQ in the germline V gene (reference sequence). The DNA of the CDR3 is TGTGCCAGCAGCCACGACAGTTATAATTCACCCCTCCACTTT. Its translation is CASSHDSYNSPLHF. The full variable domain, rest sourced from reference TRBV7-9 and TRBJ1-6, is DTGVSQNPRHKITKRGQNVTFRCDPISEHNRLYWYRQTLGQGPEFLTYFQNEAQLEKSRLLSDRFSAERPKGSFSTLEIQRTEQGDSAMYLCASSHDSYNSPLHFGNGTRLTVT.

The rearrangement uses TRBV28 and TRBJ2-7; 9 bases align to TRBD1. Germline-derived CDR1 and CDR2 are MDHEN and SYDVKM. The ends lost 4 bases at V and 1 base at J; junction bases unmatched: 5. The CDR3 is 15 residues long. The CDR3 DNA is TGTGCCAGCAGTTGGGGGGGGACAGGGTCCTACGAGCAGTACTTC. It yields the protein CASSWGGTGSYEQYF.

The rearrangement uses TRBV28 and TRBJ2-1; the match to TRBD2 covers 7 bases. Germline lookup yields CDR1 MDHEN and CDR2 SYDVKM. J lost 4 bases, V lost 6 bases, and 9 bases had no gene match. The CDR3 loop spans 15 amino acids. As DNA, the CDR3 is TGTGCCAGCAGAAAGCGGGAAATCTTTTACAATGAGCAGTTCTTC. Its translation: CASRKREIFYNEQFF.